The next 24 T cell receptor beta chains were all read from a single sample in a study of OX40 agonist ivuxolimab in advanced cancers. Assay: immunoSEQ multiplex PCR; the TCRdb copy retains only in-frame clones and omits some. Among tens of thousands of clones listed, around 90% were seen once. The starting material was CD4+ or CD8+ T cells sorted from blood, obtained in a trial of the OX40 agonist ivuxolimab. The source of these receptors is an adult with an advanced solid tumor such as melanoma, head and neck, liver or kidney cancer.

This chain connects TRBV12-5 to TRBJ1-2, with a weak D call TRBD1 (5 bases). Germline CDR1 is LGHNT and CDR2 is FRNRAP. CDR3 length equals 16 residues. The V gene lost 1 base and the J gene lost 8 bases, with 20 bases spanning the gap. CDR3 loop: CASGLDSRQGLEGYTF. In nucleotides, the CDR3 is TGTGCTAGTGGTTTGGATTCTCGGCAGGGCCTTGAAGGCTACACCTTC.

The chain uses TRBV4-1 and TRBJ2-7; D unclear. Trimming took off 1 base at V and 2 bases at J, with 9 bases between the two ends. CDR1 and CDR2 (germline): MGHRA, YSYEKL. The CDR3 consists of 14 residues. CDR3 nucleotides: TGCGCCAGCAGCCAAGTGAGGAGCCCCTACGAGCAGTACTTC. It is translated as CASSQVRSPYEQYF.

The CDR3 sequence is CASTASGRTYEQYF. The DNA for the CDR3 is TGTGCCAGTACCGCTTCGGGCAGGACCTACGAGCAGTACTTC. The chain couples TRBV19 to TRBJ2-7, with unresolved D. Germline-derived CDR1 and CDR2 are LNHDA and SQIVND (reference sequence). The CDR3 sequence is 14 residues long. The V end was cut by 7 bases, the J end by 2 bases, with 15 bases between. The full variable domain, in which reference TRBV19 and TRBJ2-7 provide the parts outside the CDR3, is DGGITQSPKYLFRKEGQNVTLSCEQNLNHDAMYWYRQDPGQGLRLIYYSQIVNDFQKGDIAEGYSVSREKKESFPLTVTSAQKNPTAFYLCASTASGRTYEQYFGPGTRLTVT.

The chain uses TRBV29-1 and TRBJ2-6; D is undetermined. This CDR3 comprises 15 residues. Germline CDR1 is SQVTM and CDR2 is ANQGSEA. V was cut by 7 bases and J by 0 bases, with 13 bases left in between. The CDR3: CSARTENSGANVLTF. As DNA, the CDR3 is TGCAGCGCAAGGACCGAGAACTCTGGGGCCAACGTCCTGACTTTC.

The chain is built from TRBV9 and TRBJ2-7; unclear D gene. The CDR3 contains 12 residues. Trimming stripped 3 bases from V and 1 base from J, with 5 bases between. The V gene's germline CDR1 is SGDLS and CDR2 YYNGEE. This CDR3 is CASSGQSYEQYF. In DNA, the CDR3 is TGTGCCAGCAGCGGCCAATCCTACGAGCAGTACTTC.

This chain uses TRBV30 with TRBJ2-7; 10 positions match TRBD1. This CDR3 has 16 amino acids. V shed 1 base, J shed 3 bases, and the junction held 9 bases outside the gene matches. From germline, CDR1 is GTSNPN and CDR2 SVGIG (reference sequence). In DNA, the CDR3 is TGTGCCTGGAGTGACGACAGGGGGCGTCGACTCTACGAGCAGTACTTC. Protein product: CAWSDDRGRRLYEQYF.

The chain carries TRBV4-1 and TRBJ1-6; D is undetermined. V shed 5 bases and J shed 9 bases, with 20 bases lying between them. The V gene's germline CDR1 is MGHRA and CDR2 YSYEKL. The length of the CDR3 is 16 residues. This CDR3 reads CASSFGAPAGGSPLHF. The CDR3, as DNA: TGCGCCAGCAGCTTTGGAGCCCCCGCCGGCGGTTCACCCCTCCACTTT.

The rearrangement joins TRBV4-3 to TRBJ2-3; 8 bases line up with TRBD1. The CDR3 runs to 14 residues. Per the germline V gene, CDR1 is LGHNA and CDR2 is YSLEER. The V gene end was trimmed by 4 bases and the J gene end by 7 bases; junction bases not matched to a gene: 7. The CDR3 region has the DNA TGCGCCAGCAGCCCCCAGGGGGCAGTAAATACGCAGTATTTT. Protein: CASSPQGAVNTQYF.

V is TRBV28 and J is TRBJ1-1, with D unclear. The CDR3 is made up of 11 amino acids. V was pared by 3 bases and J by 11 bases, with 10 bases between. Germline values: CDR1 MDHEN, CDR2 SYDVKM. The CDR3 sequence: CASSFGAMAFF. Written as DNA, the CDR3 is TGTGCCAGCAGTTTTGGCGCGATGGCTTTCTTT.

The CDR3 here is CASSFSGSSYEQYF. CDR3 nucleotides: TGTGCCAGCAGCTTTTCAGGGAGCTCCTACGAGCAGTACTTC. The chain employs TRBV5-4 and TRBJ2-7, with D perhaps matching TRBD1 or TRBD2 (5 bases each). From germline, CDR1 is SGHNT and CDR2 YYREEE (reference sequence). The CDR3 has 14 residues. V lost 2 bases and J lost 0, with 9 bases in between. Drawing the rest from reference TRBV5-4 and TRBJ2-7, the complete variable domain is ETGVTQSPTHLIKTRGQQVTLRCSSQSGHNTVSWYQQALGQGPQFIFQYYREEENGRGNFPPRFSGLQFPNYSSELNVNALELDDSALYLCASSFSGSSYEQYFGPGTRLTVT.

This clone was counted a single time. The chain carries TRBV9 and TRBJ2-7, with 9 nucleotides matching TRBD2. CDR1 is SGDLS, CDR2 YYNGEE, per germline. The junction had 3 bases not matched to a gene; V was cut back by 0 bases and J by 2 bases. This CDR3 comprises 15 residues. The CDR3 sequence is CASSVGASGTYEQYF. DNA of the CDR3: TGTGCCAGCAGCGTAGGGGCTAGCGGGACCTACGAGCAGTACTTC.

This chain joins TRBV28 and TRBJ1-2, with D tentatively TRBD1 (5 bases). CDR1 and CDR2 from the germline V gene are MDHEN and SYDVKM. This CDR3 has 14 amino acids. With 2 bases removed from V and 3 bases from J, the gap between germline ends came to 10 bases. The chain's CDR3 is CASSLRVRDYGYTF. In DNA form, the CDR3 reads TGTGCCAGCAGTTTACGCGTCAGGGACTATGGCTACACCTTC.

V usage is TRBV9 and J usage is TRBJ2-2; 11 positions match TRBD1. Germline CDR1 reads SGDLS; CDR2 reads YYNGEE. The V and J ends lost 3 bases and 7 bases, in that order; junction bases with no gene match: 8. The CDR3 runs 16 residues. The CDR3 DNA is TGTGCCAGCAGCGCCCCTGGACAGGGGGCAAGCGGGGAGCTGTTTTTT. Protein sequence: CASSAPGQGASGELFF.

This rearrangement joins TRBV21-1 to TRBJ1-5; TRBD1, as called in the table, went unchecked against the DNA. TRBV21-1 is tagged as a pseudogene. CDR3 length: 16 residues. CDR3 in DNA: TGTGCCAGCAGCGGAGCCACAGGGAGACTTGGGCAGCCCCAGCATTTT. Translated, it gives CASSGATGRLGQPQHF.

This chain links TRBV27 with TRBJ2-1, with TRBD1 identical over 10 bases. The germline V gene encodes CDR1 MNHEY and CDR2 SMNVEV (reference sequence). The CDR3 contains 15 residues. V lost 5 bases to trimming and J lost 8 bases; unmatched junction nucleotides: 9. The DNA for the CDR3 is TGTGCCAGCAGTCCACATCGGACAGGGGGGGATGAGCAGTTCTTC. Amino acid sequence: CASSPHRTGGDEQFF.

This chain uses TRBV9 with TRBJ2-1; 12 bases are shared with TRBD2. The germline CDR1 and CDR2 sequences are SGDLS and YYNGEE. V lost 4 bases, J lost 6 bases, and 8 bases stayed unmatched. The CDR3 length is 16 residues. CDR3 sequence: CASSPPSGRASNEQFF. Here the CDR3 DNA reads TGTGCCAGCAGCCCCCCTAGCGGGAGGGCCTCCAATGAGCAGTTCTTC.

This chain connects TRBV5-6 to TRBJ2-3; 7 bases align to TRBD1. V trimming: 4 bases; J trimming: 12 bases; junction bases outside the gene matches: 8. The CDR3 is made up of 12 amino acids. From germline, CDR1 is SGHDT and CDR2 YYEEEE. CDR3 in DNA: TGTGCCAGCAGCCCCGGGACAGCGTCCCAGTATTTT. Amino acids: CASSPGTASQYF.

This chain uses TRBV20-1 with TRBJ2-5, with D hard to call. CDR1 and CDR2 from the germline V gene are DFQATT and SNEGSKA (reference sequence). This CDR3 has 10 residues. Trimming cost V 3 bases and J 5 bases, with 4 bases left between them. This chain's CDR3 is CSASLETQYF. The CDR3, as DNA: TGCAGTGCTAGCCTGGAGACCCAGTACTTC.

V gene TRBV9 combines with J gene TRBJ2-7, with TRBD2 matching over 15 bases. The CDR3 is 16 amino acids. V shed 3 bases, J shed 1 base, and the junction held 2 bases outside the gene matches. Germline CDR1 and CDR2: SGDLS and YYNGEE. The CDR3 bases are TGTGCCAGCAGCGGAGGACTAGCGGGGGGGTCCTACGAGCAGTACTTC. Its translation: CASSGGLAGGSYEQYF.

The CDR3 bases are TGTGCCAGCAGCTTAATCTTTGGGGGCTACGAGCAGTACTTC. It translates to CASSLIFGGYEQYF. This chain uses TRBV7-8 with TRBJ2-7; the D gene could be TRBD1 or TRBD2 (5 bases each). This CDR3 region has 14 residues. V lost 2 bases to trimming and J lost 3 bases, with 11 bases between them. Germline values: CDR1 SGHVS, CDR2 FQNEAQ.

CDR3 region: CASRIINEQFF. The CDR3 coding sequence is TGTGCCAGCAGAATCATCAATGAGCAGTTCTTC. J is TRBJ2-1 and V is TRBV7-9; D is undetermined. V shed 6 bases and J shed 6 bases, with 6 bases lying between them. The CDR3 extends over 11 amino acids. Per the germline V gene, CDR1 is SEHNR and CDR2 is FQNEAQ (reference sequence).

This rearrangement joins TRBV28 to TRBJ2-3; D not certain. V lost 4 bases, J lost 0 bases, and 8 bases lay in between. Germline V lookup: CDR1 MDHEN, CDR2 SYDVKM. The CDR3 totals 14 residues. The CDR3 loop reads CASSSPVSTDTQYF. CDR3 nucleotides: TGTGCCAGCAGTTCACCGGTCAGCACAGATACGCAGTATTTT.

This rearrangement joins TRBV7-3 to TRBJ2-7, with D tentatively TRBD1 or TRBD2 (5 bases each). V lost 3 bases and J 6 bases, leaving 9 bases between the germline ends. CDR3 length: 12 residues. Germline-derived CDR1 and CDR2 are SGHTA and FQGTGA. The CDR3 is CASSFRDGEQYF. CDR3 coding DNA: TGTGCCAGCAGCTTCAGGGACGGCGAGCAGTACTTC.

The rearrangement links TRBV7-9 to TRBJ2-2, with 9 bases lining up with TRBD1. Germline trimming cut 5 bases from V and 6 bases from J; bases unmatched to any gene: 10. CDR3 length: 16 amino acids. Germline values: CDR1 SEHNR, CDR2 FQNEAQ (reference sequence). CDR3 residues: CASSQTGGPSSGELFF. The CDR3 DNA reads TGTGCCAGCAGCCAAACAGGGGGCCCCTCATCCGGGGAGCTGTTTTTT.